This T cell receptor (beta chain) originates from a study of beta chain features in type 1 diabetes. Notes on the study in general: Lower insertion and higher deletion counts appeared at VDJ junctions in type 1 diabetes patients. Among patients with Type 1 diabetes, TCRB CDR3s were moderately but significantly shorter in every one of the four CD4+ subsets.

What was sequenced were expressed TCRB transcripts, since all of the isolated RNA had been reverse transcribed. Sequencing used immunoSEQ multiplex PCR; TCRdb keeps in-frame clones, though not all of them. The table has about 150,000 clones, roughly 9% seen once. Sorted populations were all over 95% pure. This clone turned up a few times. Its antigen is still unknown. This CDR3 is built from 15 residues. The germline gives CDR1 SGHNT, CDR2 YYREEE (reference sequence). The J segment lost 4 bases and the V segment lost 3 bases, leaving 4 bases of the junction unmatched. Source material: central memory CD4+ T cells from blood. The chain uses TRBV5-4 and TRBJ2-1; 10 positions match TRBD2. The sequence was obtained from a woman in her twenties or thirties with type 1 diabetes. The CDR3 is CASSSTSGDYNEQFF. Written as DNA, the CDR3 is TGTGCCAGCAGCTCCACTAGCGGGGATTACAATGAGCAGTTCTTC.